One and the same sample provided the 16 T cell receptor beta chains below, sequenced in a study of T-cell memory formation after mild COVID-19. Using its own MiXCR run on the 5' RACE reads, TCRdb lists one record per CDR3 protein. The sample has a few hundred thousand distinct CDR3 sequences, around a fifth seen once; the top ten hold around 12%. The sample comprised PBMCs or a T cell subset sorted from them (not recorded which). The source is an adult woman who had mild COVID-19 (a few samples of this study predate the infection). Cell type and time point are not known.

The chain's CDR3 is CASSAGGHGYTF. The CDR3 DNA is TGTGCCAGCAGCGCAGGGGGCCATGGCTACACCTTC. The rearrangement links TRBV28 to TRBJ1-2; 8 bases agree with TRBD1. J gave up 6 bases and V 6 bases, and 3 bases lay outside the gene matches. The CDR3 runs to 12 residues. CDR1 is MDHEN and CDR2 is SYDVKM in the germline V gene.

This clonotype was recorded a few times. This chain uses TRBV24-1 with TRBJ2-5; D remains unclear. The V end lost 1 base, the J end lost 0 bases, and 8 bases lay between the germline ends. Germline loops: CDR1 KGHDR, CDR2 SFDVKD. The CDR3 covers 15 residues. DNA for the CDR3: TGTGCCACCAGTGATTTATCAGAAAACCAAGAGACCCAGTACTTC. This gives the protein CATSDLSENQETQYF.

The chain combines TRBV29-1 with TRBJ2-7, with D perhaps matching TRBD1 (6 bases). Trimming stripped 1 base from V and 2 bases from J, with 12 bases between. The CDR3 extends over 14 amino acids. CDR1 is SQVTM, CDR2 ANQGSEA, per germline. The CDR3 spells CSVEGQGLPYEQYF. As DNA, the CDR3 is TGCAGCGTTGAAGGCCAGGGGCTCCCCTACGAGCAGTACTTC.

In its sample, this clonotype was seen many times. CDR3 residues: CSARQGSSYEQYF. CDR3 in DNA: TGCAGTGCTCGACAGGGGTCCTCCTACGAGCAGTACTTC. The chain joins TRBV20-1 to TRBJ2-7, with TRBD1 matching 8 bases. This CDR3 is built from 13 residues. The V gene's germline CDR1 is DFQATT and CDR2 SNEGSKA (reference sequence). V trimming: 5 bases; J trimming: 0 bases; junction bases outside the gene matches: 3.

This clonotype was picked up a small number of times. The CDR3 bases are TGTGCCACCAGTGACCGATCTGCCGGTAAAGGGAGAGGGTATGGCTACACCTTC. Translation gives CATSDRSAGKGRGYGYTF. This chain links TRBV24-1 with TRBJ1-2; D remains ambiguous. Trimming removed 4 bases from V and 5 bases from J, with 25 bases in between. Looked up from germline, CDR1 is KGHDR and CDR2 is SFDVKD. There are 18 residues in the CDR3.

The rearrangement joins TRBV9 to TRBJ2-3, with D unclear. Germline V gene lookup returns CDR1 SGDLS and CDR2 YYNGEE. The CDR3 length is 15 residues. V lost 0 bases and J lost 0, with 8 bases in between. The CDR3 nucleotides read TGTGCCAGCAGCGTAGTGGCGGCAAGCACAGATACGCAGTATTTT. It is translated as CASSVVAASTDTQYF.

The V gene is TRBV12-3 or TRBV12-4, the J gene TRBJ1-5; D might be TRBD1 (5 bases). CDR3 size: 13 residues. V was trimmed by 3 bases and J by 6 bases, leaving 9 bases between them. CDR3: CASSLGPAQPQHF. CDR3 nucleotide sequence: TGTGCCAGCAGTTTGGGACCGGCTCAGCCCCAGCATTTT.

The rearrangement joins TRBV7-8 to TRBJ1-1; 9 bases are a match to TRBD1. The J segment lost 11 bases and the V segment lost 1 base, leaving 5 bases of the junction unmatched. Germline V gene lookup returns CDR1 SGHVS and CDR2 FQNEAQ. The CDR3 sequence is 13 residues long. CDR3 sequence reads: CASSLEGTGLAFF. In DNA, the CDR3 is TGTGCCAGCAGCTTAGAAGGGACAGGGTTGGCTTTCTTT.

This clonotype was observed a few times. The CDR3 region is CASSQKGDYGYTF. The CDR3 DNA reads as TGTGCCAGCAGCCAAAAGGGGGACTATGGCTACACCTTC. The rearrangement joins TRBV4-2 to TRBJ1-2; D might be TRBD1 (6 bases). The CDR3 has 13 residues. V was pared by 2 bases and J by 3 bases, with 7 bases between. CDR1 is LGHNA and CDR2 is YNFKEQ in the germline V gene.

This chain connects TRBV5-1 to TRBJ2-1; 7 nucleotides align to TRBD2. The V gene's germline CDR1 is SGHRS and CDR2 YFSETQ. The V gene end was trimmed by 4 bases and the J gene end by 1 base; junction bases not matched to a gene: 8. The CDR3 has 16 amino acids. The DNA of the CDR3 is TGCGCCAGCAGCCAGCGCGGGAGTGGGTCCTACAATGAGCAGTTCTTC. It codes for CASSQRGSGSYNEQFF.

This clonotype showed up many times. The chain employs TRBV6-5 and TRBJ2-5; 9 bases line up with TRBD1. CDR3 length equals 13 residues. The junction had 3 bases not matched to a gene; V was cut back by 6 bases and J by 4 bases. Germline CDR1 reads MNHEY; CDR2 reads SVGAGI. CDR3 DNA: TGTGCCAGCAGCCGACAGGGGGGAGAGACCCAGTACTTC. Its translation: CASSRQGGETQYF.

The chain combines TRBV20-1 with TRBJ2-7; 8 bases fit TRBD1. CDR1 is DFQATT, CDR2 SNEGSKA, per germline (reference sequence). This CDR3 region has 14 residues. Trimming at V came to 0 bases and at J to 2 bases, leaving 3 bases not matched to a gene. The CDR3 region has the DNA TGCAGTGCTAGAGATAGGGACAGGACCTACGAGCAGTACTTC. Protein product: CSARDRDRTYEQYF.

CDR3 amino acids: CSARDPAGNSYNEQFF. DNA for the CDR3: TGCAGTGCTAGAGATCCTGCGGGGAATTCCTACAATGAGCAGTTCTTC. V is TRBV20-1 and J is TRBJ2-1; the D gene is possibly TRBD2 (6 bases). Germline CDR1 reads DFQATT; CDR2 reads SNEGSKA (reference sequence). The CDR3 loop spans 16 amino acids. V was cut by 0 bases and J by 1 base, with 13 bases left in between.

This clonotype was counted only a few times. The chain joins TRBV20-1 to TRBJ2-2; TRBD1 aligns across 7 bases. The CDR3 contains 16 residues. The junction had 9 bases not matched to a gene; V was cut back by 4 bases and J by 1 base. Germline CDR1 and CDR2: DFQATT and SNEGSKA (reference sequence). CDR3: CSATKMDRLNTGELFF. Written as DNA, the CDR3 is TGCAGTGCTACAAAAATGGACAGGCTGAACACCGGGGAGCTGTTTTTT.

This clonotype was detected only once. This sequence joins TRBV12-3 or TRBV12-4 and TRBJ1-2; the D is unclear. The length of the CDR3 is 12 residues. Trimming removed 2 bases from V and 4 bases from J, with 5 bases in between. The CDR3 DNA reads as TGTGCCAGCAGTTTATCGGTCTATGGCTACACCTTC. This translates into CASSLSVYGYTF.

This clonotype has more than one count but fewer than ten. This chain connects TRBV6-1 to TRBJ2-7, with TRBD1 identical over 8 bases. The J segment lost 0 bases and the V segment lost 2 bases, leaving 6 bases of the junction unmatched. Germline assignment: CDR1 MNHNS and CDR2 SASEGT. There are 16 residues in the CDR3. The CDR3 is CASSELSGGTSYEQYF. The CDR3 region has the DNA TGTGCCAGCAGTGAACTATCAGGGGGCACCTCCTACGAGCAGTACTTC.